The clone carrying this T cell receptor (beta chain) has only a few counts. The antigen is undetermined. The data stem from a study of CD8 T cells in ankylosing spondylitis. A single record per CDR3 protein comes from TCRdb applying MiXCR to the 5' RACE reads. The profile covers 250,000 or so distinct CDR3 sequences, with under 20% appearing a single time and less than 35% taken by the ten largest. Regarding the study as a whole: Blood of patients with ankylosing spondylitis appeared to be characterized by a TCR beta motif of eight or nine highly homologous variants. Clones tied to disease were said to be significantly enriched in matched ankylosing spondylitis synovial fluid.

The sample was blood, either unsorted or a sorted T cell fraction (not recorded which). The receptor's source is a male donor with ankylosing spondylitis or in good health (not recorded which).

CDR3 region: CASSQDRMGQGAMNTEAFF. The DNA of the CDR3 is TGCGCCAGCAGCCAAGATAGAATGGGACAGGGTGCCATGAACACTGAAGCTTTCTTT. V usage is TRBV4-1 and J usage is TRBJ1-1; 9 bases map to TRBD1. CDR1 is MGHRA and CDR2 is YSYEKL in the germline V gene. The CDR3 sequence is 19 residues long. The V segment lost 0 bases and the J segment 0 bases; nucleotides outside the gene matches: 11.